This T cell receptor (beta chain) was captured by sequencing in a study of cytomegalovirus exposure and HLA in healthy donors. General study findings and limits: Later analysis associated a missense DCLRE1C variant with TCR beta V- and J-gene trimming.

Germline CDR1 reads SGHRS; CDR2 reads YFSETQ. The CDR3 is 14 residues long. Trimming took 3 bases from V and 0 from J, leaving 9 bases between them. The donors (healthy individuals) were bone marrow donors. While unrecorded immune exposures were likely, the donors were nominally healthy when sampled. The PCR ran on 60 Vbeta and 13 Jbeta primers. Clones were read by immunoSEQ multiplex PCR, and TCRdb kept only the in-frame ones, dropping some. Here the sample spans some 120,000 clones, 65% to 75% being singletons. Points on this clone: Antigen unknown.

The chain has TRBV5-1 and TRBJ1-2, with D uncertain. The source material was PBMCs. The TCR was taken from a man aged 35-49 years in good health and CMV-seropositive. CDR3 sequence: CASSSAGTNYGYTF. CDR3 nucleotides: TGCGCCAGCAGCTCTGCGGGGACTAACTATGGCTACACCTTC.